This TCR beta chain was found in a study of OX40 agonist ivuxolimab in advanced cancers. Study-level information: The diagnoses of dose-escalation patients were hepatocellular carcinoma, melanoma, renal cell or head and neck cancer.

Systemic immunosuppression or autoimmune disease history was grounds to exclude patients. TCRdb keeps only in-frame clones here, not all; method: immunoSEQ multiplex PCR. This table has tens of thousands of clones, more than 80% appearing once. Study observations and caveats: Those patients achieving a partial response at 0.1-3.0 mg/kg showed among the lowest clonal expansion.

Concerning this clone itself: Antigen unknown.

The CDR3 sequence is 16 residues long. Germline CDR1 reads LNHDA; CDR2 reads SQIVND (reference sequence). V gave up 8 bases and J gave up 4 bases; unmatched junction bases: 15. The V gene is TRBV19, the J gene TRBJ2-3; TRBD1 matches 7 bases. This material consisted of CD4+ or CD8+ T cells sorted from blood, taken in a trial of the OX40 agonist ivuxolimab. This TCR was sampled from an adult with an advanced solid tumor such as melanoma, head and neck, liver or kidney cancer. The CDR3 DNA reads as TGTGCCAGTTCCCCGACAGGGTCGACCCCCCCAGATACGCAGTATTTT. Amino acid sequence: CASSPTGSTPPDTQYF.